The 17 T cell receptor beta chains reported below all come from one sample, sequenced in a study of molecular identifiers for immune sequencing clone quantification. A single record per CDR3 protein comes from TCRdb applying MiXCR to the PCR reads. Seen here are tens of thousands of distinct CDR3 sequences, 19% observed once, and the top ten hold around 1.4%. The sequencing sample was made of naive CD8+ T cells from blood, with Jurkat cell RNA spiked in. Subset here: FACS-sorted CD8+CD4-CCR7+CD45RA+ naive T cells. The source of these receptors is a human donor in good health. Some libraries in this study had Jurkat cell RNA spiked in.

This clonotype was seen ten or more times. This chain connects TRBV29-1 to TRBJ1-2; TRBD1 agrees at 7 bases. The CDR3 extends over 11 amino acids. Germline values: CDR1 SQVTM, CDR2 ANQGSEA. Germline trimming cut 8 bases from V and 8 bases from J; bases unmatched to any gene: 8. This CDR3 is CSTGQVAGYTF. For the CDR3, the DNA is TGCAGCACAGGACAGGTTGCCGGCTACACCTTC.

The chain links TRBV27 to TRBJ2-3; D not certain. Trimming left V 4 bases short and J 2 bases short, with 10 bases between. This CDR3 comprises 14 residues. Germline values: CDR1 MNHEY, CDR2 SMNVEV (reference sequence). CDR3: CASSSVLSTDTQYF. DNA of the CDR3: TGTGCCAGCAGTTCAGTTCTATCCACAGATACGCAGTATTTT.

This clonotype was picked up many times. The chain carries TRBV20-1 and TRBJ2-1; TRBD2 aligns across 12 bases. This CDR3 has 14 residues. From germline, CDR1 is DFQATT and CDR2 SNEGSKA (reference sequence). The V and J ends lost 3 bases and 5 bases, in that order; junction bases with no gene match: 2. The CDR3 spells CSARGLAGHNEQFF. The CDR3 DNA is TGCAGTGCTAGGGGACTAGCGGGCCACAATGAGCAGTTCTTC.

Many counts were recorded for this clonotype. The V and J genes are TRBV29-1 and TRBJ2-1; TRBD1 agrees at 11 bases. The CDR3 has 15 residues. V lost 5 bases and J lost 4; bases outside the gene matches: 7. Germline V lookup: CDR1 SQVTM, CDR2 ANQGSEA. CDR3 residues: CSVRTWDRGYNEQFF. DNA of the CDR3: TGCAGCGTTAGAACCTGGGACAGGGGGTACAATGAGCAGTTCTTC.

This clonotype occurred many times. The gene calls are TRBV2 and TRBJ2-7; 12 bases are a match to TRBD2. Trimming removed 6 bases from V and 5 bases from J; junction bases left unmatched: 8. This CDR3 has 15 amino acids. Germline V gene lookup returns CDR1 SNHLY and CDR2 FYNNEI. The CDR3 DNA follows: TGTGCCAGCAGCTGGGCTAGCGGGAGGGCCGACGAGCAGTACTTC. Amino acid sequence: CASSWASGRADEQYF.

This clonotype was recorded at least ten times. The chain recombines TRBV19 with TRBJ2-3; D ambiguous. V lost 7 bases to trimming and J lost 1 base, with 15 bases between them. Germline lookup yields CDR1 LNHDA and CDR2 SQIVND (reference sequence). The CDR3 sequence is 15 residues long. CDR3 DNA: TGTGCCAGTAATAAAATGGCTTTTGGCACAGATACGCAGTATTTT. It translates to CASNKMAFGTDTQYF.

This clonotype was observed at least ten times. J is TRBJ1-1 and V is TRBV19; possibly TRBD1 for D (6 bases). The germline CDR1 and CDR2 sequences are LNHDA and SQIVND (reference sequence). There are 14 residues in the CDR3. V was shortened by 2 bases and J by 4 bases, with 11 bases between the two germline ends. The CDR3 sequence: CASSITGLGTEAFF. The CDR3 nucleotides read TGTGCCAGTAGTATAACAGGGTTGGGCACTGAAGCTTTCTTT. The full variable domain, in which reference TRBV19 and TRBJ1-1 provide the parts outside the CDR3, is DGGITQSPKYLFRKEGQNVTLSCEQNLNHDAMYWYRQDPGQGLRLIYYSQIVNDFQKGDIAEGYSVSREKKESFPLTVTSAQKNPTAFYLCASSITGLGTEAFFGQGTRLTVV.

This clonotype showed up many times. The chain joins TRBV6-5 to TRBJ2-7; D remains unclear. The V end was cut by 2 bases, the J end by 2 bases, with 7 bases between. Germline V gene lookup returns CDR1 MNHEY and CDR2 SVGAGI. The CDR3 totals 13 residues. CDR3 DNA sequence: TGTGCCAGCAGTTACGGGTTTACCTACGAGCAGTACTTC. Protein sequence: CASSYGFTYEQYF.

This clonotype was found many times. The chain joins TRBV13 to TRBJ2-7; D is unclear. The CDR3 length is 14 residues. Germline CDR1 reads PRHDT; CDR2 reads FYEKMQ (reference sequence). V dropped 0 bases and J dropped 2 bases, with 8 bases sitting between them. The CDR3 DNA sequence: TGTGCCAGCAGCTTAGGCCCCAGCGCCTACGAGCAGTACTTC. Translating it yields CASSLGPSAYEQYF.

This clonotype was detected ten times or more. This chain joins TRBV9 and TRBJ1-1, with D unresolved. CDR1 and CDR2 (germline): SGDLS, YYNGEE. V lost 0 bases and J lost 10, with 13 bases in between. This CDR3 spans 13 amino acids. The DNA for the CDR3 is TGTGCCAGCAGCGTAGTGGATGGGAAAGGAGCTTTCTTT. Its protein product is CASSVVDGKGAFF.

Regarding this clonotype: This sequence may be a read error, since a much larger clone differs from it by one base. The rearrangement uses TRBV12-3 or TRBV12-4 and TRBJ2-3, with D perhaps matching TRBD2 (5 bases). The CDR3 contains 12 residues. V lost 6 bases to trimming and J lost 8 bases, with 12 bases between them. DNA of the CDR3: TGTGCCAGCAGCTCCGGACTTAGTACGCAGTATTTT. This translates into CASSSGLSTQYF.

There are many counts of this clonotype. The chain links TRBV4-1 to TRBJ2-7; D may be TRBD2 (5 bases). The germline CDR1 and CDR2 sequences are MGHRA and YSYEKL. This CDR3 is built from 16 residues. Deletions cut 1 base from V and 0 bases from J, with 13 bases between. CDR3 sequence (DNA): TGCGCCAGCAGCCAAGTTCCGCCAGCGGTCTCCTACGAGCAGTACTTC. This codes for CASSQVPPAVSYEQYF.

In regard to this clonotype: It may be a read error: a sequence one base away is much more abundant. CDR3 in DNA: TGTGCCACCAGTGGTCCCTACAATGAGCTGTTCTTC. It specifies CATSGPYNELFF. The chain uses TRBV24-1 and TRBJ2-1; D is uncertain. The CDR3 is made up of 12 amino acids. Germline CDR1 reads KGHDR; CDR2 reads SFDVKD.

Remarks on this clonotype: A much larger clonotype is one base distant, so this may be a read error. This chain uses TRBV7-9 with TRBJ2-7; the match to TRBD2 covers 10 bases. Looked up from germline, CDR1 is SEHNR and CDR2 is FQNEAQ (reference sequence). V was clipped by 5 bases and J by 2 bases; unmatched bases: 6. There are 15 residues in the CDR3. CDR3 loop: CASSNGTSATYEQYF. DNA for the CDR3: TGTGCCAGCAGCAACGGGACTAGCGCAACCTACGAGCAGTACTTC. Based on the CDR3 plus reference TRBV7-9 and TRBJ2-7, the full variable domain is DTGVSQNPRHKITKRGQNVTFRCDPISEHNRLYWYRQTLGQGPEFLTYFQNEAQLEKSRLLSDRFSAERPKGSFSTLEIQRTEQGDSAMYLCASSNGTSATYEQYFGPGTRLTVT.

Remarks on this clonotype: Germline is not matched at one junction end, which may reflect a read error. V and J are TRBV6-1 and TRBJ1-1; 7 positions agree with TRBD1. The germline V gene has CDR1 MNHNS and CDR2 SASEGT. CDR3 length equals 14 residues. This chain's CDR3 is CASSWNRGNTEALF. CDR3 bases: TGTGCCAGCAGCTGGAACAGGGGAAACACTGAAGCTCTCTTT.

This clonotype was detected ten times or more. V and J are TRBV7-8 and TRBJ2-7; unclear D gene. Germline CDR1 is SGHVS and CDR2 is FQNEAQ. CDR3 length equals 12 residues. V lost 5 bases and J lost 4, with 9 bases in between. Here the CDR3 DNA reads TGTGCCAGCAGCCTAGGTCGGTACGAGCAGTACTTC. It yields the protein CASSLGRYEQYF. Variable domain in full (rest from reference TRBV7-8 and TRBJ2-7): GAGVSQSPRYKVAKRGQDVALRCDPISGHVSLFWYQQALGQGPEFLTYFQNEAQLDKSGLPSDRFFAERPEGSVSTLKIQRTQQEDSAVYLCASSLGRYEQYFGPGTRLTVT.

Note on this clonotype: This may arise from a read error, as a much more abundant clone is one base away. The chain combines TRBV7-3 with TRBJ2-1; D tentatively reads TRBD1 or TRBD2 (5 bases each). Germline assignment: CDR1 SGHTA and CDR2 FQGTGA. CDR3 size: 14 residues. The CDR3 nucleotides are TGTGCCAGCAGCTTAGGGGGATACTACAGTGAGCAGTTCTTC. Encoded protein: CASSLGGYYSEQFF. The full variable domain, in which reference TRBV7-3 and TRBJ2-1 provide the parts outside the CDR3, is GAGVSQTPSNKVTEKGKYVELRCDPISGHTALYWYRQSLGQGPEFLIYFQGTGAADDSGLPNDRFFAVRPEGSVSTLKIQRTERGDSAVYLCASSLGGYYSEQFFGPGTRLTVL.